This TCR beta chain was identified during a study of T cells after posttransplantation cyclophosphamide (dated by TCRdb to the mid-2010s). Concerning the study at large: The study tracked T cell repertoire reconstitution by TRB sequencing after myeloablative bone marrow transplantation using posttransplantation cyclophosphamide as GVHD prophylaxis. Antigen receptor sequencing covered samples from a few dozen PTCy-treated patients and approximately 17 of their related bone marrow donors. Blood from all 35 or so PTCy patients who had 1-year posttransplant specimens underwent TRB sequencing. In 3 patients, TRB sequencing was also performed on up to about 3 more blood samples taken 2 to 5.2 years after transplant, and in several patients, pretransplant blood was also TRB-sequenced. Because TRA and TRB clonality were tightly correlated in nine or ten samples, subsequent TCR analyses were focused on TRB only. Public TRB sequences were compared against a database of over 3,600 sequences linked to responses to pathogens, tumor antigens, self-antigens and alloantigens.

Peripheral blood samples were provided by related bone marrow donors on the day of marrow donation. Peripheral blood and bone marrow mononuclear cells were isolated by Ficoll-Hypaque density centrifugation and were cryopreserved. The CDR3 goes from the cysteine to the phenylalanine over 13 residues. The read is trimmed to its CDR3 DNA, 39 bases read in frame from base 1. V trim: 2 bases; J trim: 7 bases; unmatched bases: 7. From a lookup of the germline V gene (reference sequence), CDR1 and CDR2 are GTSNPN and SVGIG. Genomic DNA was used for TRB sequencing, which was performed with the immunoSEQ assay at survey resolution or with the hsTCRB kit. The study's processing was this. The immunoSEQ software handled initial read processing, and the LymphoSeq R package was used for repertoire analyses. Clonality was computed as 1 minus normalized Shannon entropy, and a Gini coefficient was also calculated for each TRB dataset. To infer phenotypes in unsorted samples, TRB sequences from sorted subsets of the recipient or donor were mapped onto the unsorted samples of the same recipient. In TCRdb, the immuneACCESS table is reduced to in-frame sequences with V and J assigned. These tables do not hold every clone; where another copy was compared, an unresolved V gene accounts for under half, and the others remain unexplained. The DNA gave D and trimming, while V, J and clone size come from that table. The sample table contains more than 60,000 clones; only one count was recorded for roughly 95% of them. Of the sample, about 3.2% falls within the top ten clones.

Concerning this clone: Its antigen is unknown. The input lacks base qualities; no much larger clone sits a single base away.

Beyond this particular receptor, the publication reports: Across the 35 to 45 patients, TRB clonality was highly associated with recipient CMV seropositivity and CMV reactivation, and diversity with PTCy was similar to that in the CNI/methotrexate controls. Donor-recipient similarity was low at 1-2 months but rose over the first year, and later blood repertoires were often dominated by donor CD8+ memory clones. The TRB repertoires of T cells infiltrating skin or the GI tract showed only limited overlap with the TRB repertoires found in blood.

The sequenced material came from PBMCs. The receptor was isolated from a woman between 25 and 40 years old in good health and a related stem cell transplant donor. The rearranged segments are TRBV30 and TRBJ1-2; 7 of the junction bases match TRBD1. Here the CDR3 is given as CAWSRDRASGYTF. The DNA sequence is given as TGTGCCTGGAGTCGAGACAGGGCGTCTGGCTACACCTTC.